This T cell receptor (beta chain) came from a study of regulatory T cells in long-lasting Graves disease. Time point noted: persistent/refractory GD, antithyroid drugs over 5 years with positive TRAb. Construction of the TCR library relied on RNA isolated from PBMCs. Enrollment of patients was through an endocrinology department in Xi'an, China. The V end lost 4 bases, the J end lost 3 bases, and 13 bases lay between the germline ends. This CDR3 has 15 residues. The V gene's germline CDR1 is SGHRS and CDR2 YFSETQ. This clonotype appeared many times. Construction of the TCR beta libraries employed iRepertoire HTBI primers in conjunction with Arm-PCR of CDR3 regions. From the multiplex PCR reads, TCRdb called clonotypes with MiXCR, one entry per CDR3 protein. The table lists 350,000 to 500,000 distinct CDR3 sequences, roughly 21% of them singletons.

The sequence was obtained from a female donor with Graves disease. This sequence joins TRBV5-1 and TRBJ2-2, with D possibly matching TRBD2 (5 bases). The sample consisted of peripheral blood mononuclear cells (PBMCs), taken when the disease was refractory, from a patient treated with antithyroid drugs. The CDR3 region is CASSMSGKDTGELFF. The DNA of the CDR3 is TGCGCCAGCAGCATGTCGGGGAAGGACACCGGGGAGCTGTTTTTT.